This T cell receptor (beta chain) stems from a study of shared clonotypes between healthy human individuals. CDR3 length: 16 residues. V lost 8 bases and J 10 bases, leaving 28 bases between the germline ends. Germline-derived CDR1 and CDR2 are MNHEY and SMNVEV (reference sequence). As to this clone: Its target is not known.

Method: immunoSEQ multiplex PCR; TCRdb's copy keeps in-frame clones and lacks some. This table has approximately 1.5 million clones, about 98.5% appearing once. Findings of the study overall: Rarefaction analysis demonstrated incomplete sorted-subset sequencing notwithstanding large depth.

This receptor was identified in a man under 40 in good health. Sequenced material: naive CD4+ T cells sorted from blood. The subset was: CD45RA+ positively selected. The J gene is TRBJ2-3, the V gene TRBV27; no definite D call. CDR3 sequence: CASGLTRRARVFPQYF. The CDR3 DNA reads TGTGCCAGCGGCCTCACACGAAGGGCGCGAGTCTTCCCGCAGTATTTT.